Sequencing of this T cell receptor beta chain was carried out in a study of cytomegalovirus exposure and HLA in healthy donors. At the level of the study: Previous work identified 120 million or so unique TCR beta sequences from around 170 million T cells.

A remark on this clone: Its antigen is as yet unknown.

Study observations and caveats: Beyond CMV serostatus, there was no information to go on about immune exposure.

The PCR employed 60 Vbeta primers together with 13 Jbeta primers. Clones were read by immunoSEQ multiplex PCR, and TCRdb kept only the in-frame ones, dropping some. This sample has about 160,000 clones, with about four fifths found just once. CDR1 and CDR2 (germline): SGDLS, YYNGEE. This CDR3 is 14 amino acids long. V gave up 3 bases and J gave up 0 bases, with 9 bases separating them. This TCR derives from a man in his forties or fifties in good health and CMV-seropositive. This rearrangement joins TRBV9 to TRBJ2-5; D not certain. Sequencing was performed on PBMCs. CDR3 bases: TGTGCCAGCAGCGCGCGACACAACCAAGAGACCCAGTACTTC. Encoded protein: CASSARHNQETQYF.